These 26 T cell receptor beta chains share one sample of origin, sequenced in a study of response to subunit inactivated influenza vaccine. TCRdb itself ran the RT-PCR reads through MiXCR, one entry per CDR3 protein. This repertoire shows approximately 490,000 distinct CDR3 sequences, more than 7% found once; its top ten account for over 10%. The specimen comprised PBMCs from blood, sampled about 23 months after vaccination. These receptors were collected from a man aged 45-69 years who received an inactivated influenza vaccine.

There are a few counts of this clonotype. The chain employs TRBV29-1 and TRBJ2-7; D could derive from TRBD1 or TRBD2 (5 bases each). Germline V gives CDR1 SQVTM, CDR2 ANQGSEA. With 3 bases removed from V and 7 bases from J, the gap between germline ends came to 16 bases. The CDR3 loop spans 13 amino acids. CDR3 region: CSVDQRGSGEQYF. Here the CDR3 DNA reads TGCAGCGTTGATCAAAGGGGCTCGGGGGAGCAGTACTTC.

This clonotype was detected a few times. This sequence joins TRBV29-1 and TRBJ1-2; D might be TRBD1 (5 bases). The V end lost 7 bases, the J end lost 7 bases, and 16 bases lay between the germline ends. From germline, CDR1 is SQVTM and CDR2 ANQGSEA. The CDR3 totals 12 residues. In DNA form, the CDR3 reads TGCAGCGGTGCGGGCAGGGACTCTGGCTACACCTTC. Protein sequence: CSGAGRDSGYTF.

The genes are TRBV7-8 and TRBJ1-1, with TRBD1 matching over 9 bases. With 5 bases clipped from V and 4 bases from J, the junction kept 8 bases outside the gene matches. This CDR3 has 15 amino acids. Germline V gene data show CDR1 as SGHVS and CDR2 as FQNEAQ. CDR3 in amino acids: CASSTRTGASTEAFF. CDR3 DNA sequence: TGTGCCAGCAGCACCCGGACAGGGGCGTCCACTGAAGCTTTCTTT.

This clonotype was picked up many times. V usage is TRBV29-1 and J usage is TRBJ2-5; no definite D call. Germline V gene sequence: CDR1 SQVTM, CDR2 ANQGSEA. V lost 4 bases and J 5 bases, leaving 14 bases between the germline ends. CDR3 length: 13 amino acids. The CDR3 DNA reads TGCAGCGTTGTGAACAGTATGATGGAGACCCAGTACTTC. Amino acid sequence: CSVVNSMMETQYF.

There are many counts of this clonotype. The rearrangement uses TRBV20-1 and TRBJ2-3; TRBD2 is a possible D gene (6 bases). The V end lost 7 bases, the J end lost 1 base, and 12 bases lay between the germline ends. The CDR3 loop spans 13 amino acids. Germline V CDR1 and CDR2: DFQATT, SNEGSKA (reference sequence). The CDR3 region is CSGRGWGTDTQYF. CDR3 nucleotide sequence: TGCAGTGGGAGGGGTTGGGGCACAGATACGCAGTATTTT.

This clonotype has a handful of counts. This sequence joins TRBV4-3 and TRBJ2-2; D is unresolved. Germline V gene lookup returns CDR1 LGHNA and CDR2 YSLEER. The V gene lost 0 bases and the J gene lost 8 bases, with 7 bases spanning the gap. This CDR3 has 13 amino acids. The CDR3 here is CASSQDHSGELFF. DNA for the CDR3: TGCGCCAGCAGCCAAGATCACTCTGGGGAGCTGTTTTTT.

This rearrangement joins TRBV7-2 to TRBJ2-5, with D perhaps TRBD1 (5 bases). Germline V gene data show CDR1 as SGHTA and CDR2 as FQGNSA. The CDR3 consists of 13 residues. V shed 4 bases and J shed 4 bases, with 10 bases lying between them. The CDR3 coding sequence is TGTGCCAGCAGCTACCAGGGAATAGAGACCCAGTACTTC. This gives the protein CASSYQGIETQYF.

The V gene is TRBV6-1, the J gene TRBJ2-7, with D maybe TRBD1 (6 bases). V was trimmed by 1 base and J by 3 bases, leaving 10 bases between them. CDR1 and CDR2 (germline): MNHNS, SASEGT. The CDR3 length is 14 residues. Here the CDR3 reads CASSEGHRDYEQYF. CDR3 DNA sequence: TGTGCCAGCAGTGAAGGTCACAGGGACTACGAGCAGTACTTC.

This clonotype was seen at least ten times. For the CDR3, the DNA is TGTGCCAGCAGCTCTTCCGGTGCCCGGGGCTACACCTTC. Its translation: CASSSSGARGYTF. This chain links TRBV7-2 with TRBJ1-2; D is uncertain. Germline CDR1 SGHTA, CDR2 FQGNSA. V lost 4 bases to trimming and J lost 8 bases, with 14 bases between them. This CDR3 comprises 13 residues.

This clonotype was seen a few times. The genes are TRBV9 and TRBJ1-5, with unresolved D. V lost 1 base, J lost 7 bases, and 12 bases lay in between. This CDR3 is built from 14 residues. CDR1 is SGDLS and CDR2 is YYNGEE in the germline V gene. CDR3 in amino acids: CASSVSGEPQPQHF. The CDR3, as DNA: TGTGCCAGCAGCGTATCCGGGGAACCCCAGCCCCAGCATTTT.

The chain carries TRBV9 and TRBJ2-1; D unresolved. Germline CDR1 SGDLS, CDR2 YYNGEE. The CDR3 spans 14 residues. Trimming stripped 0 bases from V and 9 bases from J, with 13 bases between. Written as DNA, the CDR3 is TGTGCCAGCAGCGTAGGGCCGCCCGGATCTGAGCAGTTCTTC. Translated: CASSVGPPGSEQFF. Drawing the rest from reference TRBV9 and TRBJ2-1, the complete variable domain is DSGVTQTPKHLITATGQRVTLRCSPRSGDLSVYWYQQSLDQGLQFLIQYYNGEERAKGNILERFSAQQFPDLHSELNLSSLELGDSALYFCASSVGPPGSEQFFGPGTRLTVL.

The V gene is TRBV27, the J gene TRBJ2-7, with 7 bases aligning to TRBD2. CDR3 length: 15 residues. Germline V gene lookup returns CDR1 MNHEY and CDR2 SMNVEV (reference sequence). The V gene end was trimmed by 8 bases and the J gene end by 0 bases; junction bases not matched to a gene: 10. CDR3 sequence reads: CASAYQGGSSYEQYF. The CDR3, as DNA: TGTGCCAGCGCTTATCAGGGCGGGAGCTCCTACGAGCAGTACTTC.

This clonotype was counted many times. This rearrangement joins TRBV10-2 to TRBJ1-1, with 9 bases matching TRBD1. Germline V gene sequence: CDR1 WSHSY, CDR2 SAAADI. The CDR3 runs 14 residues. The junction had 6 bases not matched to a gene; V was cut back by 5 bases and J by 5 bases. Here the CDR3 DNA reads TGCGCCAGCAGTACAGGGGGCCGGGGGACTGAAGCTTTCTTT. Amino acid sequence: CASSTGGRGTEAFF.

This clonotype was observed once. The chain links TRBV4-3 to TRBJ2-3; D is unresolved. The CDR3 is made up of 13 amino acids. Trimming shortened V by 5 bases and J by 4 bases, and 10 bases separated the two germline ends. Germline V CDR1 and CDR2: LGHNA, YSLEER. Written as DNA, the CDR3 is TGCGCCAGCAGCGGCAGGATTTCAGATACGCAGTATTTT. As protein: CASSGRISDTQYF.

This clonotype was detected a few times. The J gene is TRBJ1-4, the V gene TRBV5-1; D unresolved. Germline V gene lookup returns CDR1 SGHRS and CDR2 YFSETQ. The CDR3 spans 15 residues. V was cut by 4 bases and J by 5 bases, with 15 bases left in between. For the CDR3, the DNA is TGCGCCAGCAGCCCGATCGGGCCATCGAATGAAAAACTGTTTTTT. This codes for CASSPIGPSNEKLFF.

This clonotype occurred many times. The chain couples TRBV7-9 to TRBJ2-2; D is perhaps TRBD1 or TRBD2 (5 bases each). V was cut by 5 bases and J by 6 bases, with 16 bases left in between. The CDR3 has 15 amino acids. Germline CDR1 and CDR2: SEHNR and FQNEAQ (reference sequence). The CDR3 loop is CASSPRRRGPGELFF. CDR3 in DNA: TGTGCCAGCAGCCCCCGTCGACGGGGACCCGGGGAGCTGTTTTTT.

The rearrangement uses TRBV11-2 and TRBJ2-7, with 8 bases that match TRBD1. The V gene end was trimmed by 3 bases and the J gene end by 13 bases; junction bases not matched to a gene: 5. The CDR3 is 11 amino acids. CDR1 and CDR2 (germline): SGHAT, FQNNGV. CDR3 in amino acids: CASSFGQGLYF. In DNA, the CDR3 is TGTGCCAGCAGCTTTGGACAGGGACTCTACTTC.

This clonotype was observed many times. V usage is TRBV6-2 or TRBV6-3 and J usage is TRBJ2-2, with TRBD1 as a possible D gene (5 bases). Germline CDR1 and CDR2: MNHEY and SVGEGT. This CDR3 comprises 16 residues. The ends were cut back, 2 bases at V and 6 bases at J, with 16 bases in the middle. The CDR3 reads CASSYQETAASGELFF. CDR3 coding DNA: TGTGCCAGCAGTTACCAAGAGACAGCCGCGTCCGGGGAGCTGTTTTTT.

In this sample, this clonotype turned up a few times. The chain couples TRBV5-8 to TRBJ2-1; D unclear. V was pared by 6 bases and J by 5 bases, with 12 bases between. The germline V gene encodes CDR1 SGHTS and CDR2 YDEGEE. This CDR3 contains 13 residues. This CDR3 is CASILRRNNEQFF. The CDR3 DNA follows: TGTGCCAGCATCCTCCGGCGAAACAATGAGCAGTTCTTC. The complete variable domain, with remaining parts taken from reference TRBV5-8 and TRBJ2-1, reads EAGVTQSPTHLIKTRGQQATLRCSPISGHTSVYWYQQALGLGLQFLLWYDEGEERNRGNFPPRFSGRQFPNYSSELNVNALELEDSALYLCASILRRNNEQFFGPGTRLTVL.

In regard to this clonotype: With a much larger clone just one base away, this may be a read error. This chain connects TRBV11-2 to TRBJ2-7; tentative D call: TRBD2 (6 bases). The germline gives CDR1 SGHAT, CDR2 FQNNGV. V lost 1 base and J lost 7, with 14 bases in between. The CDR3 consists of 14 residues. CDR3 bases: TGTGCCAGCAGCTTAGCCCTTGCAAGCGGGGAGCAGTACTTC. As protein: CASSLALASGEQYF.

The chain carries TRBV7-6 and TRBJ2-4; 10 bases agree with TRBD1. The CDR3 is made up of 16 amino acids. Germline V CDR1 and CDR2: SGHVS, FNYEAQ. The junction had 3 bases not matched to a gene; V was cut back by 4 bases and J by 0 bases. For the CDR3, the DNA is TGTGCCAGCAGCTCAGACAGGGGGCGAGCCAAAAACATTCAGTACTTC. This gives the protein CASSSDRGRAKNIQYF.

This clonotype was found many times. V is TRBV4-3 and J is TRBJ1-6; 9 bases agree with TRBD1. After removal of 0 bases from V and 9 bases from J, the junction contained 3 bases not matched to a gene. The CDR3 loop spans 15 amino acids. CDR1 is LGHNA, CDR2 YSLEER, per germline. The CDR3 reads CASSQEGTGSSPLHF. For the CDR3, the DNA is TGCGCCAGCAGCCAAGAGGGGACAGGGAGTTCACCCCTCCACTTT.

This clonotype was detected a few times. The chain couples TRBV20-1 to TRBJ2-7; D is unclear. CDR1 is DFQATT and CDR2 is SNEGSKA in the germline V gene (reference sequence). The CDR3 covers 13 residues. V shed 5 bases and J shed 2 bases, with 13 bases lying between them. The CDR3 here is CSADVGLPYEQYF. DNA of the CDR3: TGCAGTGCTGATGTGGGCCTCCCCTACGAGCAGTACTTC.

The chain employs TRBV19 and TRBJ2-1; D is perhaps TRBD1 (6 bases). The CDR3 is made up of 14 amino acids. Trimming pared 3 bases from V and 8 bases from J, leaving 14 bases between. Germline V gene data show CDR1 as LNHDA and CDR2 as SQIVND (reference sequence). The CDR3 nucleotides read TGTGCCAGTAGTATGCCAGGGGAAGGCGATGAGCAGTTCTTC. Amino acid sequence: CASSMPGEGDEQFF.

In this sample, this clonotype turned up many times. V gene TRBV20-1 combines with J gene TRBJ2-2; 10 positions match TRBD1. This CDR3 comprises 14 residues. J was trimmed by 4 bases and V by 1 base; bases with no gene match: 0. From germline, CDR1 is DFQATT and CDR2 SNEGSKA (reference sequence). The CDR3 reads CSARGDRGTGELFF. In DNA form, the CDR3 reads TGCAGTGCTAGAGGGGACAGGGGCACCGGGGAGCTGTTTTTT.

The CDR3, as DNA: TGTGCCAGCAGCCGGTTGACGGGAGGCCAAGAGACCCAGTACTTC. Protein sequence: CASSRLTGGQETQYF. The rearrangement joins TRBV7-8 to TRBJ2-5, with 7 positions matching TRBD2. In germline, CDR1 is SGHVS, CDR2 FQNEAQ. V shed 5 bases, J shed 1 base, and the junction held 7 bases outside the gene matches. This CDR3 spans 15 amino acids.